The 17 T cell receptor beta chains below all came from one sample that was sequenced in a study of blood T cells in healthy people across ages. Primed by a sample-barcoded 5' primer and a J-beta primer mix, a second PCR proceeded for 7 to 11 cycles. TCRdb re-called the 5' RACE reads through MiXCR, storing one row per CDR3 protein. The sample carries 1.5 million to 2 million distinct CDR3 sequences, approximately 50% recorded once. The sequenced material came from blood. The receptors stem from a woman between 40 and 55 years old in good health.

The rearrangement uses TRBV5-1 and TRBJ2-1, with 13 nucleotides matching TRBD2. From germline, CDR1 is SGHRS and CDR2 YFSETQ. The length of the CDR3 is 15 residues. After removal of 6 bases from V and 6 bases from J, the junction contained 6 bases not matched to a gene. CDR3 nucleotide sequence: TGCGCCAGCAACGGACTAGCGGGGGCCCTCAATGAGCAGTTCTTC. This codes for CASNGLAGALNEQFF.

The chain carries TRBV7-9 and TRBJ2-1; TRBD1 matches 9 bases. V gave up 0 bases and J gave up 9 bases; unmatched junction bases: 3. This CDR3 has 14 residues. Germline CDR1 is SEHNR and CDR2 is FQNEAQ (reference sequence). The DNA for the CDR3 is TGTGCCAGCAGCTTAGCGTCACAGGGGGCTGAGCAGTTCTTC. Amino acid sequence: CASSLASQGAEQFF.

CDR3 amino acids: CASSADRVGNEQFF. CDR3 bases: TGTGCCAGCAGCGCAGACAGGGTGGGCAATGAGCAGTTCTTC. This chain joins TRBV13 and TRBJ2-1; TRBD1 agrees at 7 bases. Germline lookup yields CDR1 PRHDT and CDR2 FYEKMQ (reference sequence). CDR3 length: 14 residues. V was pared by 5 bases and J by 6 bases, with 7 bases of the junction left unmatched.

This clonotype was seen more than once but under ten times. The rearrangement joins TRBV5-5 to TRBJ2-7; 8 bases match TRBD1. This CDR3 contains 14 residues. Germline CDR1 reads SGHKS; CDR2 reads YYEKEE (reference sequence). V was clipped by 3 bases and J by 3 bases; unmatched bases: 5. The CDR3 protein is CASSSPGQDYEQYF. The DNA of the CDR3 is TGTGCCAGCAGCTCCCCGGGACAGGACTACGAGCAGTACTTC. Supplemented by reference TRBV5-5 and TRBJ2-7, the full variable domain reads DAGVTQSPTHLIKTRGQQVTLRCSPISGHKSVSWYQQVLGQGPQFIFQYYEKEERGRGNFPDRFSARQFPNYSSELNVNALLLGDSALYLCASSSPGQDYEQYFGPGTRLTVT.

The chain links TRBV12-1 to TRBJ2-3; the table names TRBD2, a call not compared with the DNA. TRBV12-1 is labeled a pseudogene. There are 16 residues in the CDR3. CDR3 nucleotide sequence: TGTGCCAGCAGCGGAGGGACTAGCGATAACACAGATACGCAGTATTTT. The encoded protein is CASSGGTSDNTDTQYF.

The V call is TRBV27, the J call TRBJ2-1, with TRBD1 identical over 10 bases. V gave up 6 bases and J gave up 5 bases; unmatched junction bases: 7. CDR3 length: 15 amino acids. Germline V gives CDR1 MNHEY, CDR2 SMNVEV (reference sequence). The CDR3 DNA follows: TGTGCCAGCAGACTAGGGGACAGGGGTAACAATGAGCAGTTCTTC. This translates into CASRLGDRGNNEQFF.

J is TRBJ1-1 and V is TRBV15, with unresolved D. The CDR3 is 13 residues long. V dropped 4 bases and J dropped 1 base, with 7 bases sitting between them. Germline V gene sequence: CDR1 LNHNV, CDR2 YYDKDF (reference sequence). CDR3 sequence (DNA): TGTGCCACCAGCAAACGGGAGAACACTGAAGCTTTCTTT. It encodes CATSKRENTEAFF.

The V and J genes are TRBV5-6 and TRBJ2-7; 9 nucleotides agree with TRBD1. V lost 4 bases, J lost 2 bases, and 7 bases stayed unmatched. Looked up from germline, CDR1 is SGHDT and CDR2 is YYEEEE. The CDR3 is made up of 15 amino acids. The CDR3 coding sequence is TGTGCCAGCAGCATAGGACAGGGGATGGCCTACGAGCAGTACTTC. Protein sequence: CASSIGQGMAYEQYF.

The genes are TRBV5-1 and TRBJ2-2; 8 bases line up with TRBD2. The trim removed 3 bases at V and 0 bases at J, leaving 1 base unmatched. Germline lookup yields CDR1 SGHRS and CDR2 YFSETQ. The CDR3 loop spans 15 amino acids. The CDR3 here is CASSSAGANTGELFF. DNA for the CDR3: TGCGCCAGCAGCTCAGCGGGGGCGAACACCGGGGAGCTGTTTTTT. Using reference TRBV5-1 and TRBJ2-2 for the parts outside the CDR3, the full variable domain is KAGVTQTPRYLIKTRGQQVTLSCSPISGHRSVSWYQQTPGQGLQFLFEYFSETQRNKGNFPGRFSGRQFSNSRSEMNVSTLELGDSALYLCASSSAGANTGELFFGEGSRLTVL.

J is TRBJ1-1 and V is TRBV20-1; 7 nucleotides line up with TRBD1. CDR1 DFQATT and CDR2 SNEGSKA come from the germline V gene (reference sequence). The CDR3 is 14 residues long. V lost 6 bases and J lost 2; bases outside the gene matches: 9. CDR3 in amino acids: CSAKSGTANTEAFF. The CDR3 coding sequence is TGCAGTGCCAAATCCGGGACAGCAAACACTGAAGCTTTCTTT.

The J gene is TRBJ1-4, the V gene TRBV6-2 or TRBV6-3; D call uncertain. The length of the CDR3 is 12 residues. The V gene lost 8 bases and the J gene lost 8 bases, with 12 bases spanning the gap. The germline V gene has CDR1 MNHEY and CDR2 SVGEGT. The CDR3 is CASRGVREKLFF. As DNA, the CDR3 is TGTGCCAGCCGCGGCGTCCGGGAAAAACTGTTTTTT.

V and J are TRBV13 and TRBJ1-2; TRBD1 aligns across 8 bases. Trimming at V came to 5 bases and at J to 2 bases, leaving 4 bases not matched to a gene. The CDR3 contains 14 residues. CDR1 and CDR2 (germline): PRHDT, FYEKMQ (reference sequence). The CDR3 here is CASSQGAPNYGYTF. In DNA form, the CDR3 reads TGTGCCAGCAGCCAGGGGGCGCCGAACTATGGCTACACCTTC.

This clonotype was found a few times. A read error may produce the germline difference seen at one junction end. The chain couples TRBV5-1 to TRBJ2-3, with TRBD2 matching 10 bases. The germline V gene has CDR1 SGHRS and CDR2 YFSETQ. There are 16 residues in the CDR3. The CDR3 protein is CASSLDSSGGRDTQYF. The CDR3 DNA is TGCGCCAGCAGCTTGGACTCTAGCGGGGGACGCGATACGCAGTATTTC.

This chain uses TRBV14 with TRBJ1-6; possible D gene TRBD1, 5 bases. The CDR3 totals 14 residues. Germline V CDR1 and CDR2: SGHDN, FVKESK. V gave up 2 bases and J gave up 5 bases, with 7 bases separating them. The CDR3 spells CASSQRDHNSPLHF. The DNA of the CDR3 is TGTGCCAGCAGCCAAAGGGACCATAATTCACCCCTCCACTTT.

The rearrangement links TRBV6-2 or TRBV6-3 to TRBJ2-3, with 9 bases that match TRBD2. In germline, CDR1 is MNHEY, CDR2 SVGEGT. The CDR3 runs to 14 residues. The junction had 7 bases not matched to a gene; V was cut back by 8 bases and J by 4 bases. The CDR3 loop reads CASWASGAPDTQYF. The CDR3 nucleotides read TGTGCCAGCTGGGCTAGCGGGGCCCCAGATACGCAGTATTTT.

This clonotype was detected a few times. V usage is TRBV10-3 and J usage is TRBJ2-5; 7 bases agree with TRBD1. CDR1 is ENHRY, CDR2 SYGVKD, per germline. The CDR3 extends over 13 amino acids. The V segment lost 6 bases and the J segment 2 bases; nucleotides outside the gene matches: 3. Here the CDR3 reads CAIRSDRQETQYF. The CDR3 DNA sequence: TGTGCCATCAGGTCGGACAGGCAAGAGACCCAGTACTTC.

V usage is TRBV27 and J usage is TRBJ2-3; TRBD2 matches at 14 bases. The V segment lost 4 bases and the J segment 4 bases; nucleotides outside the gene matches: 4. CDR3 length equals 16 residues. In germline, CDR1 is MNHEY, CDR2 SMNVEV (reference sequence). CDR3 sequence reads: CASSYSGLAGADTQYF. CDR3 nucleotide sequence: TGTGCCAGCAGTTATTCGGGACTAGCGGGGGCAGATACGCAGTATTTT.